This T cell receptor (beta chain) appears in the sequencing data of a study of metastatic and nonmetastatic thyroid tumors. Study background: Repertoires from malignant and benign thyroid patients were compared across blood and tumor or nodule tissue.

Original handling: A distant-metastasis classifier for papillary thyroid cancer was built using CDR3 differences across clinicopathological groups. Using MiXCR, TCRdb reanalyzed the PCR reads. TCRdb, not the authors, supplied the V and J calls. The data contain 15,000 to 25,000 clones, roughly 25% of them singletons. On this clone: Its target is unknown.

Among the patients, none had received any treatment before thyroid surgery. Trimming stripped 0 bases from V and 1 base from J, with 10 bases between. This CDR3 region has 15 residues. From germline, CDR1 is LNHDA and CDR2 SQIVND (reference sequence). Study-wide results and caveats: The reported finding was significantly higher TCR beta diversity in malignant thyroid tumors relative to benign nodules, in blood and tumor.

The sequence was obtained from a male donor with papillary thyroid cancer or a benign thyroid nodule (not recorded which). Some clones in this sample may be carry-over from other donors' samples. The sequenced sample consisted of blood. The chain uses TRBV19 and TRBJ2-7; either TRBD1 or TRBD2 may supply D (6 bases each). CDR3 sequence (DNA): TGTGCCAGTAGTATAGAGGGGGGCCTGTCCTACGAGCAGTACTTC. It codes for CASSIEGGLSYEQYF.